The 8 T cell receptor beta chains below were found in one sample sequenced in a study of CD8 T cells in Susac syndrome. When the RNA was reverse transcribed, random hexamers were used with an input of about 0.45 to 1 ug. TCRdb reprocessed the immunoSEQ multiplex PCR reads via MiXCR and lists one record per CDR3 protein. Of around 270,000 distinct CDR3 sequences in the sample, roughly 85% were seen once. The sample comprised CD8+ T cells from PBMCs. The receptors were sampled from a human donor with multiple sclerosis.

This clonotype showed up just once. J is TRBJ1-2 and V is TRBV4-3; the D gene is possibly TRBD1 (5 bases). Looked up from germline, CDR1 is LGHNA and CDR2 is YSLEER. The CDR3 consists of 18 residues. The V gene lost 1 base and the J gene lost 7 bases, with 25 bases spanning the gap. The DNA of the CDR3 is TGCGCCAGCAGCCAAGTCACACCCCTGGGACGCAAAACCCCTGGCTACACCTTC. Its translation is CASSQVTPLGRKTPGYTF.

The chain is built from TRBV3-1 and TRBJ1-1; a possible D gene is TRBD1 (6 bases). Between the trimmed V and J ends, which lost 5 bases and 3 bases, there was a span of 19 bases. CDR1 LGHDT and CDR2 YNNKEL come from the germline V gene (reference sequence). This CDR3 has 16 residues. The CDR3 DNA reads TGTGCCAGCAGCATCCTACCAGTGGGGGCAGACACTGAAGCTTTCTTT. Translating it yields CASSILPVGADTEAFF. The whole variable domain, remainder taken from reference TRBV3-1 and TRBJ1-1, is DTAVSQTPKYLVTQMGNDKSIKCEQNLGHDTMYWYKQDSKKFLKIMFSYNNKELIINETVPNRFSPKSPDKAHLNLHINSLELGDSAVYFCASSILPVGADTEAFFGQGTRLTVV.

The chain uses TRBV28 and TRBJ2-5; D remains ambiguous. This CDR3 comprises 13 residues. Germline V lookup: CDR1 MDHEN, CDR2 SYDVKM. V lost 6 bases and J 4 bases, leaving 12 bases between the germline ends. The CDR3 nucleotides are TGTGCCAGCAGCCCCCGTGGGGTAGAGACCCAGTACTTC. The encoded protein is CASSPRGVETQYF.

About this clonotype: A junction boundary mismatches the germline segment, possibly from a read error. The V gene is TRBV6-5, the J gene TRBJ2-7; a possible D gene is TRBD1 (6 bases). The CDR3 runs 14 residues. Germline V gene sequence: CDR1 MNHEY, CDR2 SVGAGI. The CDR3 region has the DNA TGTGCCGGCAGTGCAACGCAGGGGATGTACGAGCAGTACTTC. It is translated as CAGSATQGMYEQYF.

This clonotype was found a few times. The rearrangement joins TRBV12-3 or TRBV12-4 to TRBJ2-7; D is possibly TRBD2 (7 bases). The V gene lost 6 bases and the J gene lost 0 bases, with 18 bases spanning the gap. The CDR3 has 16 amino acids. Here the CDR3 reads CASSPIGGGLSYEQYF. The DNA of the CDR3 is TGTGCCAGCAGCCCTATAGGGGGGGGCCTCTCCTACGAGCAGTACTTC.

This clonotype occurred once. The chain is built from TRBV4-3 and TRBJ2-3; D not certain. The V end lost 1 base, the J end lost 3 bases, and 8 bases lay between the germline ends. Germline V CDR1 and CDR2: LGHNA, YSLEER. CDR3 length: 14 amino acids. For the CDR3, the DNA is TGCGCCAGCAGCCAAGGAGGTTTGACAGATACGCAGTATTTT. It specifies CASSQGGLTDTQYF.

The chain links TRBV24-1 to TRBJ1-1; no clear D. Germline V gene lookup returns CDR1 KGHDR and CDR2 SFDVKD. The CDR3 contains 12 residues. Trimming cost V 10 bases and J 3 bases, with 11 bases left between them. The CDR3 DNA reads TGTGCCACTTCGATGGCGGACACTGAAGCTTTCTTT. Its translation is CATSMADTEAFF.

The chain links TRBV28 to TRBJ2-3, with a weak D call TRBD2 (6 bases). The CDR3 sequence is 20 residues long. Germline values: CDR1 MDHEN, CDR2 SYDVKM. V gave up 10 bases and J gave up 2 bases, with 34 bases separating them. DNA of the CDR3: TGTGCCATCAACCATGGGGAACCGGGGGAAAGGGTCAGGGCCACAGATACGCAGTATTTT. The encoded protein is CAINHGEPGERVRATDTQYF.